One sample yielded the 11 T cell receptor beta chains listed below, sequenced in a study of blood T cell repertoires in COVID-19. TCRdb keeps only in-frame clones here, not all; method: immunoSEQ multiplex PCR. The sample holds about 210,000 clones; approximately 86% are singletons and the top ten take about 2.9%. Sequencing was performed on peripheral blood. All receptors derive from a man in his fifties or sixties with acute or convalescent COVID-19.

The chain couples TRBV28 to TRBJ1-6, with 9 positions matching TRBD1. This CDR3 has 15 amino acids. Trimming at V came to 5 bases and at J to 11 bases, leaving 10 bases not matched to a gene. The germline V gene has CDR1 MDHEN and CDR2 SYDVKM. DNA for the CDR3: TGTGCCAGCAGTCTGCCGGGACAGGGAGCTACACCCCTCCACTTT. It codes for CASSLPGQGATPLHF.

This clone was found a few times. The gene calls are TRBV15 and TRBJ2-7; 7 nucleotides agree with TRBD2. The CDR3 runs 16 residues. CDR1 LNHNV and CDR2 YYDKDF come from the germline V gene (reference sequence). Losses at the gene ends were 6 bases for V and 6 bases for J; bases not matched to a gene: 17. As DNA, the CDR3 is TGTGCCACCAGGCCCCACGGGGCGCGGGGGAAAGGCGAGCAGTACTTC. Protein product: CATRPHGARGKGEQYF.

The CDR3 is CASRQGRSNQPQHF. The CDR3 DNA follows: TGTGCCAGCCGACAGGGTAGAAGCAATCAGCCCCAGCATTTT. The chain is built from TRBV19 and TRBJ1-5; 7 bases fit TRBD1. Per germline, CDR1 LNHDA and CDR2 SQIVND (reference sequence). V gave up 9 bases and J gave up 1 base; unmatched junction bases: 6. The CDR3 length is 14 residues.

About this clone itself: This specimen includes other DNA sequences encoding the same CDR3. This chain uses TRBV5-1 with TRBJ2-7, with 10 bases identical to TRBD1. Trimming took 4 bases from V and 2 from J; bases not matched to a gene: 6. CDR3 length equals 15 residues. The germline V gene encodes CDR1 SGHRS and CDR2 YFSETQ. CDR3 DNA sequence: TGCGCCAGCAGCCTCTCGGGACAGGGGCCCTACGAGCAGTACTTC. Its protein product is CASSLSGQGPYEQYF.

The chain carries TRBV15 and TRBJ2-2; TRBD1 is a possible D gene (7 bases). The CDR3 has 16 amino acids. From germline, CDR1 is LNHNV and CDR2 YYDKDF (reference sequence). Deletions cut 0 bases from V and 1 base from J, with 9 bases between. DNA of the CDR3: TGTGCCACCAGCAGAGACAGGGGGGTGAACACCGGGGAGCTGTTTTTT. This encodes CATSRDRGVNTGELFF. The full variable domain, in which reference TRBV15 and TRBJ2-2 provide the parts outside the CDR3, is DAMVIQNPRYQVTQFGKPVTLSCSQTLNHNVMYWYQQKSSQAPKLLFHYYDKDFNNEADTPDNFQSRRPNTSFCFLDIRSPGLGDTAMYLCATSRDRGVNTGELFFGEGSRLTVL.

In regard to this clone: Other DNA sequences in the same sample also yield this CDR3. The CDR3 DNA reads TGTGCCAGCAGCCAAGGGCAGGGAGGCTATGGCTACACCTTC. It yields the protein CASSQGQGGYGYTF. V gene TRBV4-2 combines with J gene TRBJ1-2, with D tentatively TRBD1 (5 bases). V lost 1 base and J 4 bases, leaving 10 bases between the germline ends. This CDR3 comprises 14 residues. From germline, CDR1 is LGHNA and CDR2 YNFKEQ.

The chain joins TRBV3-1 (or the pseudogene TRBV3-2) to TRBJ1-5; 9 nucleotides align to TRBD1. This CDR3 region has 15 residues. V lost 4 bases and J lost 6; bases outside the gene matches: 7. Looked up from germline, CDR1 is LGHDT and CDR2 is YNNKEL (reference sequence). DNA for the CDR3: TGTGCCAGCAGCCCAAGCAGGGGACAGGGTCAGCCCCAGCATTTT. Residues: CASSPSRGQGQPQHF.

DNA of the CDR3: TGTGCCAGCAGCGAGGGGCGGGGGGGCCTAGAGACCCAGTACTTC. It is translated as CASSEGRGGLETQYF. The chain recombines TRBV9 with TRBJ2-5; TRBD2 aligns across 9 bases. The ends lost 3 bases at V and 4 bases at J; junction bases unmatched: 7. From germline, CDR1 is SGDLS and CDR2 YYNGEE. This CDR3 is 15 amino acids long.

This sequence joins TRBV18 and TRBJ1-2; TRBD1 matches 11 bases. V lost 4 bases and J lost 3; bases outside the gene matches: 1. Germline V gives CDR1 KGHSH, CDR2 LQKENI. CDR3 length: 14 residues. CDR3 protein: CASSRTGGDYGYTF. DNA of the CDR3: TGTGCCAGCTCACGGACAGGGGGCGACTATGGCTACACCTTC.

This chain uses TRBV11-2 with TRBJ2-7; TRBD1 is a possible D gene (6 bases). The CDR3 is 15 residues long. Between the trimmed V and J ends, which lost 1 base and 0 bases, there was a span of 10 bases. CDR1 and CDR2 (germline): SGHAT, FQNNGV. The CDR3 is CASSLGQGSSYEQYF. The CDR3 bases are TGTGCCAGCAGCTTAGGGCAGGGGAGCTCCTACGAGCAGTACTTC. The whole variable domain, remainder taken from reference TRBV11-2 and TRBJ2-7, is EAGVAQSPRYKIIEKRQSVAFWCNPISGHATLYWYQQILGQGPKLLIQFQNNGVVDDSQLPKDRFSAERLKGVDSTLKIQPAKLEDSAVYLCASSLGQGSSYEQYFGPGTRLTVT.

As DNA, the CDR3 is TGCGCCAGCAGCACAACCGGACAGCCCGGCAACAATGAGCAGTTCTTC. Translation gives CASSTTGQPGNNEQFF. The rearrangement uses TRBV5-1 and TRBJ2-1, with D possibly TRBD1 on 6 matching bases. V lost 4 bases to trimming and J lost 5 bases, with 19 bases between them. Germline-derived CDR1 and CDR2 are SGHRS and YFSETQ. This CDR3 comprises 16 residues.